These T cell receptor beta chains were read from a single sample in a study of early T cells in non-severe SARS-CoV-2 infection. TCRdb itself ran the 5' RACE reads through MiXCR, one entry per CDR3 protein. The table shows roughly 54,000 distinct CDR3 sequences, with about 7.7% occurring only once. The specimen comprised whole blood, sampled at baseline. These receptors all stem from an adult who was a healthcare worker with PCR-confirmed SARS-CoV-2 infection or an uninfected control (not recorded which). Both conserved end residues are part of each CDR3. D genes are given only for firm matches. For some rows the clone size is stated as once, few or many, or as a class when expanded; others skip it.

TRBJ2-1 TRBV7-2 TRBD1 few CASSSYRQGVQNEQFF TGTGCCAGCAGTTCTTATAGACAGGGAGTACAGAATGAGCAGTTCTTC
TRBJ1-2 TRBV10-3 . many CAINPSTNNYGYTF TGTGCCATCAATCCCAGTACAAATAACTATGGCTACACCTTC
TRBJ2-5 TRBV7-3 . many CASSRTGYETQYF TGTGCCAGCAGCCGTACAGGATACGAGACCCAGTACTTC
TRBJ2-2 TRBV5-5 . few CASSTYTGELFF TGTGCCAGCAGCACCTACACCGGGGAGCTGTTTTTT
TRBJ2-7 TRBV4-2 TRBD2 . CASRSASGNYEQYF TGTGCCAGCCGCTCCGCTAGCGGGAACTACGAGCAGTACTTC
TRBJ2-3 TRBV4-3 TRBD2 large CASSQDMGFSGSTDTQYF TGCGCCAGCAGCCAAGATATGGGGTTTAGCGGGAGCACAGATACGCAGTATTTT
TRBJ2-5 TRBV7-8 TRBD2 many CASSFPREGVRETQYF TGTGCCAGCAGCTTCCCGCGGGAGGGGGTGCGAGAGACCCAGTACTTC
TRBJ2-2 TRBV20-1 . many CSASSNTGELFF TGCAGTGCTTCCAGCAACACCGGGGAGCTGTTTTTT
TRBJ2-3 TRBV7-3 TRBD2 many CASSLYGGRATDTQYF TGTGCCAGCAGCTTATATGGCGGGAGGGCCACAGATACGCAGTATTTT
TRBJ2-1 TRBV4-1 . few CASSPGQSSYNEQFF TGCGCCAGCAGCCCCGGACAGAGCTCCTACAATGAGCAGTTCTTC
TRBJ1-4 TRBV5-1 TRBD1 many CASSPFGDSDEKLFF TGCGCCAGCAGCCCCTTTGGGGACAGCGATGAAAAACTGTTTTTT
TRBJ1-5 TRBV2 . . CASSDAYSRGPQHF TGTGCCAGCAGTGATGCGTACTCCCGGGGGCCCCAGCATTTT
TRBJ2-1 TRBV4-3 TRBD2 few CASSQDPAGSYNEQFF TGCGCCAGCAGCCAAGATCCAGCGGGATCCTACAATGAGCAGTTCTTC
TRBJ2-1 TRBV20-1 . few CSGLQASYNEQFF TGCAGTGGCCTGCAAGCATCCTACAATGAGCAGTTCTTC
TRBJ1-5 TRBV5-1 . few CASKWEGENQPQHF TGCGCCAGCAAGTGGGAGGGAGAAAATCAGCCCCAGCATTTT
TRBJ1-6 TRBV9 TRBD1 . CASSQTGGSYNSPLHF TGTGCCAGCTCTCAGACAGGGGGCTCCTATAATTCACCCCTCCACTTT